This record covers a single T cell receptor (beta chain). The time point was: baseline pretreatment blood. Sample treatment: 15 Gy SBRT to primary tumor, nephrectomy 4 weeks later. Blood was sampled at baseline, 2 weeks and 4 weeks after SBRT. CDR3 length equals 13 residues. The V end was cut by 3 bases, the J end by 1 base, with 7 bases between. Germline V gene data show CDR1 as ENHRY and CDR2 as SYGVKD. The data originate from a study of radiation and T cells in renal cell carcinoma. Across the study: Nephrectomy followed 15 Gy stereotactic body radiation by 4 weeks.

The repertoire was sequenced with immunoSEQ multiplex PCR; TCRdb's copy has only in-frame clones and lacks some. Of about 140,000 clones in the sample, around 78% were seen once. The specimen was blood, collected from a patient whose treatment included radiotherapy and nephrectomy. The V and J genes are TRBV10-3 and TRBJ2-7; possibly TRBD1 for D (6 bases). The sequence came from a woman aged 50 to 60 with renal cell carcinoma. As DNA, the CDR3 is TGTGCCATCAGTGACGGACAGTCCTACGAGCAGTACTTC. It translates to CAISDGQSYEQYF.